This passage covers 30 T cell receptor beta chains from one sample sequenced in a study of beta chain features in type 1 diabetes. General study findings and limits: The study found moderately but significantly shorter TCRB CDR3s in all four CD4+ subsets of Type 1 diabetes patients.

Every bit of the isolated RNA underwent reverse transcription, so sequencing read expressed TCRB transcripts. The data were produced by immunoSEQ multiplex PCR, yet TCRdb's version contains in-frame clones alone and is incomplete. The sample lists hundreds of thousands of clones, about 14% occurring once. Antigen specificity for these receptors is unknown. The sequencing sample was made of naive CD4+ T cells from blood. The receptors stem from a man between 18 and 35 years old with type 1 diabetes.

V is TRBV5-1 and J is TRBJ2-7; 11 bases are shared with TRBD2. The CDR3 contains 15 residues. Losses at the gene ends were 4 bases for V and 2 bases for J; bases not matched to a gene: 5. CDR1 and CDR2 (germline): SGHRS, YFSETQ. The CDR3 loop is CASSPGLAVPYEQYF. The CDR3 nucleotides read TGCGCCAGCAGCCCGGGACTAGCGGTTCCCTACGAGCAGTACTTC.

Here the CDR3 DNA reads TGTGCCAGCAGCTTTAGTAGGAATCAAGAGACCCAGTACTTC. Its protein is CASSFSRNQETQYF. The V call is TRBV7-9, the J call TRBJ2-5, with D unclear. The V end was cut by 3 bases, the J end by 2 bases, with 10 bases between. This CDR3 is 14 amino acids long. Germline CDR1 SEHNR, CDR2 FQNEAQ (reference sequence).

This clone was seen a few times. The chain carries TRBV7-2 and TRBJ2-7; 10 nucleotides line up with TRBD2. Trimming removed 5 bases from V and 4 bases from J; junction bases left unmatched: 5. The CDR3 loop spans 14 amino acids. Germline V gives CDR1 SGHTA, CDR2 FQGNSA. This CDR3 reads CASSLSGRLYEQYF. CDR3 sequence (DNA): TGTGCCAGCAGCCTTAGCGGGAGGTTATACGAGCAGTACTTC.

A few counts support this clone. V usage is TRBV9 and J usage is TRBJ1-1; TRBD1 aligns across 7 bases. V gave up 3 bases and J gave up 0 bases; unmatched junction bases: 5. In germline, CDR1 is SGDLS, CDR2 YYNGEE. The CDR3 is 15 amino acids. As DNA, the CDR3 is TGTGCCAGCAGCGGGGGACAGTACCTGAACACTGAAGCTTTCTTT. This gives the protein CASSGGQYLNTEAFF.

J is TRBJ1-2 and V is TRBV4-1, with D unresolved. Germline lookup yields CDR1 MGHRA and CDR2 YSYEKL. The CDR3 consists of 14 residues. V lost 0 bases to trimming and J lost 4 bases, with 9 bases between them. In nucleotides, the CDR3 is TGCGCCAGCAGCCAAGAAGTCACCTCCTATGGCTACACCTTC. This sequence encodes CASSQEVTSYGYTF.

The chain recombines TRBV7-9 with TRBJ1-5; no clear D. The CDR3 runs 14 residues. The germline V and J ends were trimmed by 4 bases and 3 bases, with 10 bases remaining between them. In germline, CDR1 is SEHNR, CDR2 FQNEAQ (reference sequence). CDR3 amino acids: CASSSTELNQPQHF. CDR3 coding DNA: TGTGCCAGCAGCTCTACAGAACTCAATCAGCCCCAGCATTTT.

V is TRBV2 and J is TRBJ2-7; a possible D gene is TRBD2 (7 bases). V was shortened by 7 bases and J by 3 bases, with 16 bases between the two germline ends. The CDR3 length is 14 residues. In germline, CDR1 is SNHLY, CDR2 FYNNEI. The CDR3, as DNA: TGTGCCAGCACCACAGGGACTACCCTCTACGAGCAGTACTTC. Translation gives CASTTGTTLYEQYF. Complete variable domain (other parts from reference TRBV2 and TRBJ2-7): EPEVTQTPSHQVTQMGQEVILRCVPISNHLYFYWYRQILGQKVEFLVSFYNNEISEKSEIFDDQFSVERPDGSNFTLKIRSTKLEDSAMYFCASTTGTTLYEQYFGPGTRLTVT.

As DNA, the CDR3 is TGCGCCAGCTGGGGGGACTGGTTCCCCTACAATGAGCAGTTCTTC. It encodes CASWGDWFPYNEQFF. V gene TRBV5-1 combines with J gene TRBJ2-1; possible D gene TRBD2, 6 bases. This CDR3 is built from 15 residues. CDR1 SGHRS and CDR2 YFSETQ come from the germline V gene. The germline V and J ends were trimmed by 7 bases and 2 bases, with 16 bases remaining between them.

CDR3 DNA sequence: TGCAGCGTCGGGACTAGCGGGAGTGAGACAGATACGCAGTATTTT. It is translated as CSVGTSGSETDTQYF. V is TRBV29-1 and J is TRBJ2-3; 14 bases match TRBD2. Trimming removed 6 bases from V and 3 bases from J; junction bases left unmatched: 5. This CDR3 contains 15 residues. Germline V gives CDR1 SQVTM, CDR2 ANQGSEA.

The rearrangement links TRBV18 to TRBJ2-5; D uncertain. V lost 3 bases and J 3 bases, leaving 5 bases between the germline ends. The germline gives CDR1 KGHSH, CDR2 LQKENI. The CDR3 consists of 12 residues. The CDR3 DNA follows: TGTGCCAGCTCACCGGCCGAAGAGACCCAGTACTTC. Translation gives CASSPAEETQYF.

J is TRBJ2-7 and V is TRBV4-2; a possible D gene is TRBD1 (6 bases). V lost 4 bases, J lost 2 bases, and 18 bases lay in between. This CDR3 has 16 residues. Germline V gene sequence: CDR1 LGHNA, CDR2 YNFKEQ. The CDR3, as DNA: TGTGCCAGCAGCCTGCTTCCAGGGACACCGGCCTACGAGCAGTACTTC. Its protein product is CASSLLPGTPAYEQYF.

This clone was counted between two and nine times. V gene TRBV7-3 combines with J gene TRBJ1-1; unclear D gene. Germline CDR1 is SGHTA and CDR2 is FQGTGA. The CDR3 runs to 13 residues. Trimming pared 0 bases from V and 3 bases from J, leaving 5 bases between. CDR3 nucleotides: TGTGCCAGCAGCTTAACGAGGGACACTGAAGCTTTCTTT. This translates into CASSLTRDTEAFF. Variable domain in full (rest from reference TRBV7-3 and TRBJ1-1): GAGVSQTPSNKVTEKGKYVELRCDPISGHTALYWYRQSLGQGPEFLIYFQGTGAADDSGLPNDRFFAVRPEGSVSTLKIQRTERGDSAVYLCASSLTRDTEAFFGQGTRLTVV.

The rearrangement uses TRBV14 and TRBJ1-6; maybe TRBD1 (5 bases). V lost 4 bases and J 8 bases, leaving 12 bases between the germline ends. CDR1 SGHDN and CDR2 FVKESK come from the germline V gene. The CDR3 length is 14 residues. The CDR3 sequence is CASSLGTSHSPLHF. The CDR3 DNA is TGTGCCAGCAGCCTCGGGACTTCCCATTCACCCCTCCACTTT.

This clone showed up just a few times. The chain combines TRBV27 with TRBJ2-7, with D uncertain. CDR1 and CDR2 from the germline V gene are MNHEY and SMNVEV (reference sequence). The CDR3 length is 11 residues. V lost 3 bases to trimming and J lost 7 bases, with 7 bases between them. The CDR3: CASSFSREQYF. DNA of the CDR3: TGTGCCAGCAGTTTCTCGAGGGAGCAGTACTTC.

A few counts support this clone. The chain joins TRBV6-5 to TRBJ1-3, with D unclear. Trimming removed 2 bases from V and 0 bases from J, with 11 bases in between. The CDR3 is 16 residues long. Germline V CDR1 and CDR2: MNHEY, SVGAGI. CDR3 protein: CASSYGQTSSGNTIYF. CDR3 nucleotides: TGTGCCAGCAGTTACGGCCAGACCAGCTCTGGAAACACCATATATTTT.

The V and J genes are TRBV5-4 and TRBJ1-1, with TRBD1 matching 7 bases. CDR1 is SGHNT and CDR2 is YYREEE in the germline V gene (reference sequence). The J segment lost 3 bases and the V segment lost 4 bases, leaving 3 bases of the junction unmatched. CDR3 size: 13 residues. This CDR3 reads CASSPGQHTEAFF. CDR3 nucleotides: TGTGCCAGCAGCCCGGGACAGCACACTGAAGCTTTCTTT. Combining the CDR3 with reference TRBV5-4 and TRBJ1-1 gives the whole variable domain ETGVTQSPTHLIKTRGQQVTLRCSSQSGHNTVSWYQQALGQGPQFIFQYYREEENGRGNFPPRFSGLQFPNYSSELNVNALELDDSALYLCASSPGQHTEAFFGQGTRLTVV.

The chain is built from TRBV6-1 and TRBJ1-1, with a tentative D call TRBD1 (6 bases). The V end was cut by 3 bases, the J end by 1 base, with 12 bases between. The CDR3 has 15 residues. CDR1 MNHNS and CDR2 SASEGT come from the germline V gene. The CDR3 sequence is CASSDRGQGNTEAFF. Here the CDR3 DNA reads TGTGCCAGCAGTGATCGGGGGCAGGGGAACACTGAAGCTTTCTTT.

This clone was seen more than once but under ten times. The chain combines TRBV19 with TRBJ2-4; 9 positions agree with TRBD1. V trimming: 5 bases; J trimming: 7 bases; junction bases outside the gene matches: 6. CDR3 length equals 14 residues. Germline loops: CDR1 LNHDA, CDR2 SQIVND (reference sequence). DNA of the CDR3: TGTGCCAGTAGTCCACCGACAGGGGGGAACATTCAGTACTTC. It encodes CASSPPTGGNIQYF.

This clone has just a few counts. The chain employs TRBV7-2 and TRBJ2-7; 9 bases are shared with TRBD2. The V and J ends lost 0 bases and 3 bases, in that order; junction bases with no gene match: 3. Germline lookup yields CDR1 SGHTA and CDR2 FQGNSA. This CDR3 contains 15 residues. The CDR3 protein is CASSLASGSNYEQYF. CDR3 nucleotides: TGTGCCAGCAGCTTAGCTAGCGGGAGTAACTACGAGCAGTACTTC.

This clone was counted a few times. The chain combines TRBV20-1 with TRBJ1-1, with D unresolved. CDR3 length: 11 residues. Germline V gene sequence: CDR1 DFQATT, CDR2 SNEGSKA (reference sequence). Trimming stripped 5 bases from V and 5 bases from J, with 9 bases between. The CDR3 region has the DNA TGCAGTGCTCAGTCATTAACTGAAGCTTTCTTT. It is translated as CSAQSLTEAFF.

This clone appeared a few times. The rearrangement links TRBV4-3 to TRBJ2-5; no reliable D call. CDR1 is LGHNA and CDR2 is YSLEER in the germline V gene. The CDR3 has 15 amino acids. V shed 3 bases and J shed 3 bases, with 14 bases lying between them. CDR3 in DNA: TGCGCCAGCAGCCACAGGTTCGCTAGGGAAGAGACCCAGTACTTC. Protein product: CASSHRFAREETQYF.

This chain connects TRBV28 to TRBJ2-2, with TRBD2 as a possible D gene (6 bases). The CDR3 has 13 residues. The V gene's germline CDR1 is MDHEN and CDR2 SYDVKM. Trimming removed 10 bases from V and 5 bases from J, with 14 bases in between. CDR3 residues: CAILPSATGELFF. CDR3 nucleotides: TGTGCCATCCTACCTAGCGCGACCGGGGAGCTGTTTTTT.

V gene TRBV30 combines with J gene TRBJ1-2; TRBD1 matches at 12 bases. This CDR3 has 14 amino acids. The V and J ends lost 2 bases and 8 bases, in that order; junction bases with no gene match: 6. Per the germline V gene, CDR1 is GTSNPN and CDR2 is SVGIG (reference sequence). The CDR3, as DNA: TGTGCCTGGAGTCGGGACAGGGGGCCTCGGGGCTACACCTTC. As protein: CAWSRDRGPRGYTF. The whole variable domain, remainder taken from reference TRBV30 and TRBJ1-2, is SQTIHQWPATLVQPVGSPLSLECTVEGTSNPNLYWYRQAAGRGLQLLFYSVGIGQISSEVPQNLSASRPQDRQFILSSKKLLLSDSGFYLCAWSRDRGPRGYTFGSGTRLTVV.

The chain carries TRBV20-1 and TRBJ2-7; D ambiguous. The CDR3 loop spans 11 amino acids. From germline, CDR1 is DFQATT and CDR2 SNEGSKA (reference sequence). The CDR3 DNA reads as TGCAGCTCAGGTCCCCACTACGAGCAGTACTTC. Its protein is CSSGPHYEQYF.

V and J are TRBV28 and TRBJ1-6; D might be TRBD1 (6 bases). Trimming stripped 3 bases from V and 6 bases from J, with 15 bases between. There are 16 residues in the CDR3. Germline V lookup: CDR1 MDHEN, CDR2 SYDVKM. The CDR3 DNA reads as TGTGCCAGCAGTTTGGCGCAGGGGCTAGGTAATTCACCCCTCCACTTT. It specifies CASSLAQGLGNSPLHF.

This rearrangement joins TRBV5-1 to TRBJ2-1; D unresolved. The CDR3 runs to 18 residues. Germline assignment: CDR1 SGHRS and CDR2 YFSETQ. Trimming cost V 2 bases and J 0 bases, with 18 bases left between them. The CDR3 DNA is TGCGCCAGCAGCTTTCCTGATTACGCGGCCAACTCCTACAATGAGCAGTTCTTC. Protein product: CASSFPDYAANSYNEQFF. The full variable domain, with the rest looked up from reference TRBV5-1 and TRBJ2-1, is KAGVTQTPRYLIKTRGQQVTLSCSPISGHRSVSWYQQTPGQGLQFLFEYFSETQRNKGNFPGRFSGRQFSNSRSEMNVSTLELGDSALYLCASSFPDYAANSYNEQFFGPGTRLTVL.

The J gene is TRBJ2-3, the V gene TRBV18; 8 bases agree with TRBD1. Germline CDR1 and CDR2: KGHSH and LQKENI. V trimming: 6 bases; J trimming: 8 bases; junction bases outside the gene matches: 7. This CDR3 is 13 amino acids long. The CDR3 DNA follows: TGTGCCAGCTCTCTCCAGGGGGCGCGTACGCAGTATTTT. Translation: CASSLQGARTQYF.

The rearrangement joins TRBV9 to TRBJ2-3; the match to TRBD1 covers 9 bases. Germline values: CDR1 SGDLS, CDR2 YYNGEE. V lost 4 bases to trimming and J lost 4 bases; unmatched junction nucleotides: 10. The CDR3 totals 16 residues. CDR3 DNA: TGTGCCAGCAGCAGAGGTCCGGGACAGGGCGCAGATACGCAGTATTTT. This codes for CASSRGPGQGADTQYF.

The J gene is TRBJ1-1, the V gene TRBV7-6; no clear D gene. V was cut by 2 bases and J by 2 bases, with 9 bases left in between. Germline CDR1 SGHVS, CDR2 FNYEAQ. CDR3 length equals 14 residues. The CDR3 DNA reads as TGTGCCAGCAGCTTAAGGCCAAGTAACACTGAAGCTTTCTTT. As protein: CASSLRPSNTEAFF.

In this sample, this clone turned up a few times. The CDR3: CASSEAIAGGTDTQYF. The DNA for the CDR3 is TGTGCCAGCAGTGAAGCGATTGCGGGGGGGACAGATACGCAGTATTTT. The chain employs TRBV6-1 and TRBJ2-3; TRBD2 matches 9 bases. The CDR3 is made up of 16 amino acids. V dropped 0 bases and J dropped 3; count of bases not matched to a gene: 4. CDR1 MNHNS and CDR2 SASEGT come from the germline V gene.